Following are 27 T cell receptor beta chains from one sample sequenced in a study of OX40 agonist ivuxolimab in advanced cancers. Library method: the immunoSEQ multiplex PCR assay. Not all clones reach the TCRdb copy of this immuneACCESS table, which keeps in-frame sequences only. Checked studies attribute under half of the gap to unresolved V genes and leave the rest unexplained. The sample table lists 80,000 or so clones, over 80% of them with a count of one. Clones ranked in the top ten supply around 1.8% of the sample. Sequenced material: CD4+ or CD8+ T cells sorted from blood, taken in a trial of the OX40 agonist ivuxolimab. These receptors originate from an adult with an advanced solid tumor such as melanoma, head and neck, liver or kidney cancer.

V gene TRBV19 combines with J gene TRBJ2-6, with D perhaps matching TRBD1 or TRBD2 (5 bases each). This CDR3 has 17 residues. CDR1 is LNHDA, CDR2 SQIVND, per germline (reference sequence). Trimming left V 4 bases short and J 0 bases short, with 13 bases between. The CDR3 DNA sequence: TGTGCCAGTAGTAACGCCGGGGCCCCCTCTGGGGCCAACGTCCTGACTTTC. Encoded protein: CASSNAGAPSGANVLTF.

The chain carries TRBV5-1 and TRBJ2-7; 11 nucleotides align to TRBD2. The CDR3 runs to 17 residues. Germline lookup yields CDR1 SGHRS and CDR2 YFSETQ. V lost 1 base, J lost 2 bases, and 8 bases stayed unmatched. CDR3: CASSLSWIAGGTYEQYF. The CDR3 region has the DNA TGCGCCAGCAGCTTGAGCTGGATAGCGGGGGGGACCTACGAGCAGTACTTC.

As to this clone: This sample also contains other DNA sequences that code for the same CDR3. The gene calls are TRBV30 and TRBJ2-5; D not certain. The CDR3 runs 14 residues. Germline V lookup: CDR1 GTSNPN, CDR2 SVGIG (reference sequence). The V and J ends lost 2 bases and 3 bases respectively, with 13 bases between them. The CDR3 here is CAWSTTGSEETQYF. CDR3 nucleotide sequence: TGTGCCTGGAGTACCACGGGTAGTGAAGAGACCCAGTACTTC. Complete variable domain (other parts from reference TRBV30 and TRBJ2-5): SQTIHQWPATLVQPVGSPLSLECTVEGTSNPNLYWYRQAAGRGLQLLFYSVGIGQISSEVPQNLSASRPQDRQFILSSKKLLLSDSGFYLCAWSTTGSEETQYFGPGTRLLVL.

The rearrangement joins TRBV2 to TRBJ1-1; TRBD1 is a possible D gene (5 bases). CDR1 SNHLY and CDR2 FYNNEI come from the germline V gene. The CDR3 consists of 14 residues. The germline V and J ends were trimmed by 6 bases and 5 bases, with 16 bases remaining between them. The CDR3 DNA is TGTGCCAGCAGCCTGTTGGGGCCTGGGACTGAAGCTTTCTTT. It codes for CASSLLGPGTEAFF.

The CDR3 DNA reads as TGTGCCAGTAGTATAGATCGGGACAATGAAAAACTGTTTTTT. It encodes CASSIDRDNEKLFF. The rearrangement links TRBV19 to TRBJ1-4; a possible D gene is TRBD1 (5 bases). The CDR3 contains 14 residues. Trimming left V 0 bases short and J 5 bases short, with 7 bases between. Germline V CDR1 and CDR2: LNHDA, SQIVND (reference sequence). The variable domain in full, completed from reference TRBV19 and TRBJ1-4, reads DGGITQSPKYLFRKEGQNVTLSCEQNLNHDAMYWYRQDPGQGLRLIYYSQIVNDFQKGDIAEGYSVSREKKESFPLTVTSAQKNPTAFYLCASSIDRDNEKLFFGSGTQLSVL.

This clone was seen many times. V gene TRBV2 combines with J gene TRBJ1-2; 8 bases are a match to TRBD1. The ends lost 5 bases at V and 8 bases at J; junction bases unmatched: 16. The germline V gene has CDR1 SNHLY and CDR2 FYNNEI. The CDR3 is made up of 16 amino acids. Here the CDR3 reads CASSPRSTGAMGGYTF. CDR3 sequence (DNA): TGTGCCAGCAGTCCAAGGTCGACAGGGGCCATGGGGGGCTACACCTTC.

This chain joins TRBV29-1 and TRBJ1-1, with TRBD1 matching over 7 bases. The CDR3 totals 13 residues. Germline CDR1 is SQVTM and CDR2 is ANQGSEA. J was trimmed by 1 base and V by 2 bases; bases with no gene match: 1. The CDR3 nucleotides read TGCAGCGTTGAACGACAGGGGAACACTGAAGCTTTCTTT. As protein: CSVERQGNTEAFF.

As for this clone: Other DNA variants within this sample encode the same CDR3. The CDR3 loop reads CAWRGPREKLFF. The CDR3 bases are TGTGCCTGGAGAGGACCCAGGGAAAAACTGTTTTTT. The chain has TRBV30 and TRBJ1-4; D call uncertain. This CDR3 contains 12 residues. Germline V CDR1 and CDR2: GTSNPN, SVGIG (reference sequence). V dropped 3 bases and J dropped 8 bases, with 10 bases sitting between them.

V and J are TRBV7-9 and TRBJ1-5, with D possibly matching TRBD1 (5 bases). V was cut by 1 base and J by 3 bases, with 13 bases left in between. The CDR3 loop spans 16 amino acids. The germline V gene encodes CDR1 SEHNR and CDR2 FQNEAQ (reference sequence). The CDR3 nucleotides read TGTGCCAGCAGCTTAGGGGGTGGAGGGGCCAATCAGCCCCAGCATTTT. Its translation is CASSLGGGGANQPQHF.

V is TRBV6-5 and J is TRBJ2-2; the D call may be TRBD1 or TRBD2 (6 bases each). The germline V gene encodes CDR1 MNHEY and CDR2 SVGAGI. The V and J ends lost 6 bases and 6 bases respectively, with 14 bases between them. The CDR3 is made up of 14 amino acids. The CDR3 loop is CASRIGGRAGELFF. The CDR3 DNA follows: TGTGCCAGCAGAATAGGGGGGAGAGCCGGGGAGCTGTTTTTT.

The rearrangement links TRBV5-1 to TRBJ2-7; 10 bases fit TRBD2. This CDR3 region has 14 residues. V lost 4 bases and J lost 2; bases outside the gene matches: 3. Germline CDR1 SGHRS, CDR2 YFSETQ. The CDR3 DNA reads TGCGCCAGCAGCAGGACTAGCGGAGCCTACGAGCAGTACTTC. This translates into CASSRTSGAYEQYF.

The chain couples TRBV28 to TRBJ2-6; D tentatively fits TRBD1 or TRBD2 (5 bases each). The CDR3 loop spans 15 amino acids. The V and J ends lost 2 bases and 3 bases respectively, with 8 bases between them. Germline loops: CDR1 MDHEN, CDR2 SYDVKM. The CDR3 reads CASSLPGSGANVLTF. The CDR3 DNA is TGTGCCAGCAGTTTACCAGGGAGTGGGGCCAACGTCCTGACTTTC.

The genes are TRBV19 and TRBJ2-2; 9 positions match TRBD2. Germline V CDR1 and CDR2: LNHDA, SQIVND (reference sequence). The CDR3 sequence is 15 residues long. V gave up 7 bases and J gave up 5 bases; unmatched junction bases: 8. CDR3 bases: TGTGCCAGTAACGGTATTAGCGGGGGTACCGGGGAGCTGTTTTTT. Residues: CASNGISGGTGELFF. Full variable domain (outside the CDR3, taken from reference TRBV19 and TRBJ2-2): DGGITQSPKYLFRKEGQNVTLSCEQNLNHDAMYWYRQDPGQGLRLIYYSQIVNDFQKGDIAEGYSVSREKKESFPLTVTSAQKNPTAFYLCASNGISGGTGELFFGEGSRLTVL.

The rearrangement uses TRBV7-3 and TRBJ2-1; 9 nucleotides agree with TRBD2. CDR1 and CDR2 from the germline V gene are SGHTA and FQGTGA. The CDR3 has 16 residues. V shed 2 bases and J 8 bases; nucleotides not matched to a gene: 10. CDR3 bases: TGTGCCAGCAGCTTATTTGGCGGGGGGGCCAGCGATGAGCAGTTCTTC. Translating gives CASSLFGGGASDEQFF.

The genes are TRBV7-2 and TRBJ2-5; D call uncertain. The germline V and J ends were trimmed by 5 bases and 5 bases, with 12 bases remaining between them. Germline values: CDR1 SGHTA, CDR2 FQGNSA. The length of the CDR3 is 13 residues. In DNA, the CDR3 is TGTGCCAGCAGCCGGGCTTATCGTGAGACCCAGTACTTC. This sequence encodes CASSRAYRETQYF.

CDR3 amino acids: CASRRQGYNEQFF. The DNA for the CDR3 is TGTGCCAGCAGGCGACAGGGCTACAATGAGCAGTTCTTC. This chain links TRBV28 with TRBJ2-1; 7 bases are shared with TRBD1. V trimming: 6 bases; J trimming: 3 bases; junction bases outside the gene matches: 2. The germline V gene has CDR1 MDHEN and CDR2 SYDVKM. The CDR3 spans 13 residues.

This clone was detected many times. The chain carries TRBV14 and TRBJ1-2; D gene ambiguous. V lost 3 bases and J lost 6, with 8 bases in between. The V gene's germline CDR1 is SGHDN and CDR2 FVKESK. The CDR3 spans 12 residues. In DNA form, the CDR3 reads TGTGCCAGCAGCCAGGGAAGACATGGCTACACCTTC. Its translation: CASSQGRHGYTF.

V usage is TRBV6-6 and J usage is TRBJ1-2, with no clear D. Germline lookup yields CDR1 MNHNY and CDR2 SVGAGI (reference sequence). The CDR3 covers 15 residues. Trimming cost V 4 bases and J 8 bases, with 20 bases left between them. The CDR3 is CASSSWSPDLKGYTF. Here the CDR3 DNA reads TGTGCCAGCAGTTCCTGGTCCCCCGACCTGAAAGGCTACACCTTC.

Only one count was recorded for this clone. The CDR3 region is CASTIRNSPGRNTAPTGELFF. CDR3 sequence (DNA): TGCGCCAGCACTATACGAAACTCACCGGGACGCAATACTGCCCCCACCGGGGAGCTGTTTTTT. The chain links TRBV4-1 to TRBJ2-2; D could derive from TRBD1 or TRBD2 (5 bases each). V lost 7 bases and J 4 bases, leaving 34 bases between the germline ends. This CDR3 comprises 21 residues. The germline V gene encodes CDR1 MGHRA and CDR2 YSYEKL.

V gene TRBV19 combines with J gene TRBJ1-4; no reliable D call. CDR1 and CDR2 (germline): LNHDA, SQIVND (reference sequence). The CDR3 consists of 17 residues. V was trimmed by 4 bases and J by 5 bases, leaving 20 bases between them. The CDR3 region is CASSTQVLKGPNEKLFF. Here the CDR3 DNA reads TGTGCCAGTAGTACTCAAGTTCTGAAGGGCCCAAATGAAAAACTGTTTTTT.

This clone was counted once. The chain couples TRBV10-3 to TRBJ2-5, with D maybe TRBD1 (7 bases). This CDR3 is built from 15 residues. V lost 2 bases and J lost 5, with 15 bases in between. Germline-derived CDR1 and CDR2 are ENHRY and SYGVKD. CDR3 nucleotides: TGTGCCATCAGTGAGGCGAAGCCAGGGGGGGAGACCCAGTACTTC. Its protein product is CAISEAKPGGETQYF.

The gene calls are TRBV11-2 and TRBJ1-5; no clear D gene. Germline V gene sequence: CDR1 SGHAT, CDR2 FQNNGV. This CDR3 is built from 15 residues. The V end lost 5 bases, the J end lost 0 bases, and 11 bases lay between the germline ends. The CDR3, as DNA: TGTGCCAGCAGCCGAGAGGTCGGTAGCAATCAGCCCCAGCATTTT. It encodes CASSREVGSNQPQHF.

The rearrangement joins TRBV11-2 to TRBJ2-7; D remains unclear. The CDR3 runs to 14 residues. CDR1 and CDR2 (germline): SGHAT, FQNNGV. The V gene lost 1 base and the J gene lost 5 bases, with 12 bases spanning the gap. The CDR3 DNA reads as TGTGCCAGCAGCTTAGTGGGGTCTTTTCACGAGCAGTACTTC. Translating it yields CASSLVGSFHEQYF.

The chain is built from TRBV30 and TRBJ2-7; 9 bases align to TRBD1. CDR3 size: 16 residues. Trimming removed 0 bases from V and 7 bases from J; junction bases left unmatched: 13. The germline CDR1 and CDR2 sequences are GTSNPN and SVGIG (reference sequence). The CDR3 coding sequence is TGTGCCTGGAGTGTTTGGGGTGGAACAGGGGGCAGTGAGCAGTACTTC. It codes for CAWSVWGGTGGSEQYF.

The chain has TRBV19 and TRBJ1-1, with 10 bases identical to TRBD1. Looked up from germline, CDR1 is LNHDA and CDR2 is SQIVND (reference sequence). V lost 7 bases to trimming and J lost 12 bases; unmatched junction nucleotides: 8. There are 12 residues in the CDR3. The CDR3 loop is CASKGQGILSFF. CDR3 nucleotide sequence: TGTGCCAGTAAGGGACAGGGGATACTCTCTTTCTTT.

This chain connects TRBV18 to TRBJ1-3, with D unresolved. Trimming left V 3 bases short and J 8 bases short, with 8 bases between. This CDR3 region has 12 residues. Per germline, CDR1 KGHSH and CDR2 LQKENI. CDR3 loop: CASSPNGDTIYF. DNA for the CDR3: TGTGCCAGCTCACCGAACGGAGACACCATATATTTT.

The gene calls are TRBV7-2 and TRBJ2-2; the D gene is possibly TRBD1 (5 bases). Germline V CDR1 and CDR2: SGHTA, FQGNSA. This CDR3 is 14 amino acids long. Trimming pared 0 bases from V and 7 bases from J, leaving 9 bases between. CDR3 amino acids: CASSLAGRGGELFF. CDR3 in DNA: TGTGCCAGCAGCTTAGCGGGTAGGGGCGGGGAGCTGTTTTTT. Based on the CDR3 plus reference TRBV7-2 and TRBJ2-2, the full variable domain is GAGVSQSPSNKVTEKGKDVELRCDPISGHTALYWYRQSLGQGLEFLIYFQGNSAPDKSGLPSDRFSAERTGGSVSTLTIQRTQQEDSAVYLCASSLAGRGGELFFGEGSRLTVL.